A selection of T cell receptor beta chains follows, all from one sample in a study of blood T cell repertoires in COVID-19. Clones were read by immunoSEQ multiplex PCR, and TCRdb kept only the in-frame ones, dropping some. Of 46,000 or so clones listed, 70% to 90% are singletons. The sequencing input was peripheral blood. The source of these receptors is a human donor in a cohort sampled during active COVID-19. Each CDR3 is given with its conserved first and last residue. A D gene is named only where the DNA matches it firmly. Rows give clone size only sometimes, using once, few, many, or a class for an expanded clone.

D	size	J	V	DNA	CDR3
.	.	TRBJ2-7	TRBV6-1	TGTGCCAGCAGTGAACCTGGCCGACGGGTTAACGAGCAGTACTTC	CASSEPGRRVNEQYF
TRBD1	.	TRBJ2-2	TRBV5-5	TGTGCCAGCAGCATTACCGGGACAGGGAACACCGGGGAGCTGTTTTTT	CASSITGTGNTGELFF
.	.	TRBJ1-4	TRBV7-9	TGTGCCAGCAGCTTAGTGTCGCCAGTTAATGAAAAACTGTTTTTT	CASSLVSPVNEKLFF
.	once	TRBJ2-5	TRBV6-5	TGTGCCAGCAGTTACGATAGGCTAGCCCAAGAGACCCAGTACTTC	CASSYDRLAQETQYF
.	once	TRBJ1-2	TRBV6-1	TGTGCCAGCAGTGAGAGTCTCGGGTTTGGCTACACCTTC	CASSESLGFGYTF
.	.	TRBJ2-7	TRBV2	TGTGCCAGCAGCCAAAGGAGGCCACCTTACGAGCAGTACTTC	CASSQRRPPYEQYF
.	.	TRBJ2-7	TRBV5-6	TGTGCCAGCAGCCTGACGACAGGACTCGAGCAGTACTTC	CASSLTTGLEQYF
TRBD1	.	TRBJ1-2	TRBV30	TGTGCCTGGAGCCTCTCCCTTGCCGGACAGGGAGGCTACACCTTC	CAWSLSLAGQGGYTF
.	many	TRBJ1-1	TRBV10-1	TGCGCCAGCAGCTGGAAGCGGATAGAAGCTTTCTTT	CASSWKRIEAFF
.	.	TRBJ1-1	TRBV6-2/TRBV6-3	TGTGCCAGCAGTTACGAGGCAGTCGCTTTCTTT	CASSYEAVAFF
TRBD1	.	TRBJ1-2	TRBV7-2	TGTGCCAGCAGCTTAGGAAGATGGGACAGGGGTTATGGCTACACCTTC	CASSLGRWDRGYGYTF
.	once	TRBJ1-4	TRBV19	TGTGCCAGTAGTAGGACAGCAGCAACTAATGAAAAACTGTTTTTT	CASSRTAATNEKLFF
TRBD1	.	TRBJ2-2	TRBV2	TGTGCCAGCAGGGGACAGGGAACGAACACCGGGGAGCTGTTTTTT	CASRGQGTNTGELFF
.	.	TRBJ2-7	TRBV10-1	TGCGCCAGCAGCCGTACAGGGTCCTCGGATTACGAGCAGTACTTC	CASSRTGSSDYEQYF
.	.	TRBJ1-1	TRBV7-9	TGTGCCAGCAGCTTAGGGAGTTTCAAGGGGATGAACACTGAAGCTTTCTTT	CASSLGSFKGMNTEAFF
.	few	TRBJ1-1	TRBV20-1	TGCAGTGCTAGAGGGATTGGGGGGGCTTTCTTT	CSARGIGGAFF
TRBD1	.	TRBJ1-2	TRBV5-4	TGTGCCAGCAGCTTGGCGGAGGGGGCTGACTATGGCTACACCTTC	CASSLAEGADYGYTF
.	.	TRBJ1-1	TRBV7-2	TGTGCCAGCAGCTTCAGTATCAATTCGAACACTGAAGCTTTCTTT	CASSFSINSNTEAFF
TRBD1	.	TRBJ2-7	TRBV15	TGTGCCAGATCACTAGTCCGGGACAGGGACCACGAGCAGTACTTC	CARSLVRDRDHEQYF
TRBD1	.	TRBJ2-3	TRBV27	TGTGCCAGCAGTTTATCACGGACAGGGGGCTCAGATACGCAGTATTTT	CASSLSRTGGSDTQYF
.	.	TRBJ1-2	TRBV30	TGTGCCTGGAGCAAGAGGCGGCATGGCTACACCTTC	CAWSKRRHGYTF
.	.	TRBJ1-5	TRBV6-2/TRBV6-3	TGTGCCAGCAGCCCGGGTGGGGCAAGCAATCAGCCCCAGCATTTT	CASSPGGASNQPQHF
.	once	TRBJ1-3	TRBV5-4	TGTGCCAGCAGCCCCCAACGGGGGGCGGGGGGAAACACCATATATTTT	CASSPQRGAGGNTIYF
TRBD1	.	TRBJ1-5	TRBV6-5	TGTGCCAGCAGGATGGGACAGGGGGCTAGTCAGCCCCAGCATTTT	CASRMGQGASQPQHF
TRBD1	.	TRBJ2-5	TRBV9	TGTGCCAGCAGCCCTCGATCGGGACAGGGGCAAGAGACCCAGTACTTC	CASSPRSGQGQETQYF
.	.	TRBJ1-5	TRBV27	TGTGCCAGCAGTTCCCATAGCAATCAGCCCCAGCATTTT	CASSSHSNQPQHF
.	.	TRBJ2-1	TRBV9	TGTGCCAGCACCCTCCGGGCGGGCGGGGACTACAATGAGCAGTTCTTC	CASTLRAGGDYNEQFF
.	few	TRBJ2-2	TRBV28	TGTGCCAGCAGTTTAACCGGGGGTGGGTCCGGGGAGCTGTTTTTT	CASSLTGGGSGELFF
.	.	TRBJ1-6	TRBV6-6	TGTGCCAGCACCTCATCAGGGGCACGATTAGGGACACCCCTCCACTTT	CASTSSGARLGTPLHF
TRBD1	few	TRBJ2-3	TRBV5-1	TGCGCCAGTACGGGACAGGGTGGGACAGATACGCAGTATTTT	CASTGQGGTDTQYF
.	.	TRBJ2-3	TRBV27	TGTGCCAGCAGTTTACCCGAGGGGGTAGGGGATACGCAGTATTTT	CASSLPEGVGDTQYF
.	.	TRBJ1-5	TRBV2	TGTGCCAGCAGTGATAGAGTCGCCCCGGGTCAGCCCCAGCATTTT	CASSDRVAPGQPQHF
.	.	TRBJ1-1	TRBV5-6	TGTGCCAGCAGCTTTCAGACTGGGGAAGCTTTCTTT	CASSFQTGEAFF
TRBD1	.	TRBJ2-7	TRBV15	TGTGCCACCAGCAGGGACAGGGGAGAGCAGTACTTC	CATSRDRGEQYF
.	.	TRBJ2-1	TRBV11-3	TGTGCCAGCAGCTTAGGGGGCCCTGGCGGGGGCCACAATGAGCAGTTCTTC	CASSLGGPGGGHNEQFF
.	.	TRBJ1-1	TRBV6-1	TGTGCCAGCAGTGAAATGGGGCGCAGTCCCTGGGAAGCTTTCTTT	CASSEMGRSPWEAFF
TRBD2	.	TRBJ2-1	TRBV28	TGTGCCAGCAGTGGTAGCGGGGGGCCGTCCTACAATGAGCAGTTCTTC	CASSGSGGPSYNEQFF
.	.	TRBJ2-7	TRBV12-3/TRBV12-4	TGTGCCAGCAACAGGGTCGGCGACGAGCAGTACTTC	CASNRVGDEQYF
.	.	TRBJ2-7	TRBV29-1	TGCAGCGGCAGGACACAAACCCGCACCGGCGTAATCGAGCAGTACTTC	CSGRTQTRTGVIEQYF
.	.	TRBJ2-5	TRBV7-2	TGTGCCAGCAGCTTCGCAGGCACAGCCCAAGAGACCCAGTACTTC	CASSFAGTAQETQYF
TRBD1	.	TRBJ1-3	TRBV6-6	TGTGCCAGCAGTTACTCGACCAGGGGGCTTGGAAACACCATATATTTT	CASSYSTRGLGNTIYF
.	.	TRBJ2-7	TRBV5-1	TGCGCCAGCAGCTTACTCCGGGACATTGACTACGAGCAGTACTTC	CASSLLRDIDYEQYF
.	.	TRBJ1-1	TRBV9	TGTGCCAGCAGCGTAAGGCAGGAGAACACTGAAGCTTTCTTT	CASSVRQENTEAFF
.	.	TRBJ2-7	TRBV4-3	TGCGCCAGCAGCCAAGATGAGGGAAATATTCCCTACGAGCAGTACTTC	CASSQDEGNIPYEQYF
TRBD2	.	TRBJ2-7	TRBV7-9	TGTGCCAGCAGGGCACGGGAGGGCTACGAGCAGTACTTC	CASRAREGYEQYF
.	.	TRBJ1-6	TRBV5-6	TGTGCCAGCAGCTTCGCACTGGGGCGAGGACCCCTCCACTTT	CASSFALGRGPLHF
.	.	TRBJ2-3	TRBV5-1	TGCGCCAGCAGCTTGGCCAGCGGGACAGATACGCAGTATTTT	CASSLASGTDTQYF
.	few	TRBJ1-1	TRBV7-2	TGTGCCAGCAGCTTTATCGGGGGGAACACTGAAGCTTTCTTT	CASSFIGGNTEAFF
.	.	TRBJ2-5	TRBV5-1	TGCGCCAGCAGCTTGGGAACCGGGGGTCAAGAGACCCAGTACTTC	CASSLGTGGQETQYF
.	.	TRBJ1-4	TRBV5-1	TGCGCCAGCAGCTTGGTGCCGGGTTTTAATGAAAAACTGTTTTTT	CASSLVPGFNEKLFF
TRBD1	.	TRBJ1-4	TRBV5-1	TGCGCCAGCAGCAATCCCCAGGGGGCCGGGGTAGAAAAACTGTTTTTT	CASSNPQGAGVEKLFF
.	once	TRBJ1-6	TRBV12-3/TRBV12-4	TGTGCCAGCAGCCGCGGGCCCTCGGGTCCCCTCCACTTT	CASSRGPSGPLHF
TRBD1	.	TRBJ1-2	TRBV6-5	TGTGCCAGCAGGGGGACAGGGGGCTTCTATGGCTACACCTTC	CASRGTGGFYGYTF
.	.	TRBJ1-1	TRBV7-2	TGTGCCAGCAGCTCTAGGGGGGGTTCGGGTCCTGAAGCTTTCTTT	CASSSRGGSGPEAFF
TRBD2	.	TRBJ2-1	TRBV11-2	TGTGCCAGCAGCCCAAGGACTAGCGGTGAGCAGTTCTTC	CASSPRTSGEQFF
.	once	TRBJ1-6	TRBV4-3	TGCGCCAGCAGCCAAGAAGTGAACACCTTCTCCTATAATTCACCCCTCCACTTT	CASSQEVNTFSYNSPLHF
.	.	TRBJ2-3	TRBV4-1	TGCGCCAGCAGCCCCCGGGTGGGGAGTGCGCAGTATTTT	CASSPRVGSAQYF
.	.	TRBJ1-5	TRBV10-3	TGTGCCATCGCGGCCCTTATCAATCAGCCCCAGCATTTT	CAIAALINQPQHF
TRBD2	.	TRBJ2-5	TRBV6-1	TGTGCCAGCAGTGAGATTAGCGGGGGCCAAGAGACCCAGTACTTC	CASSEISGGQETQYF
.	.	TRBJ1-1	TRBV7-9	TGTGCCAGCAGCTCCGGGTCCCAAATGAACACTGAAGCTTTCTTT	CASSSGSQMNTEAFF